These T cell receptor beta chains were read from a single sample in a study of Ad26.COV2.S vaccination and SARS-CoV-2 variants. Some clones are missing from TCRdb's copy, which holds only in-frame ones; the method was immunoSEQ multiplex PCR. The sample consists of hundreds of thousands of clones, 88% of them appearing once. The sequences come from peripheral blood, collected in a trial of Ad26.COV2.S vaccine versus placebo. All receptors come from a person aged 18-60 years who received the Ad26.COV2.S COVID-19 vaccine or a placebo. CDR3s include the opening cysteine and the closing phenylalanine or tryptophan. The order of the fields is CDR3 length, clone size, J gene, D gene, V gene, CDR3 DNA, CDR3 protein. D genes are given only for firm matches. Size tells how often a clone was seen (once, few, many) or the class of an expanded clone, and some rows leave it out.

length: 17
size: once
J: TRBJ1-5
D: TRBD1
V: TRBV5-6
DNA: TGTGCCAGCAGCATCCGGACAGGGGGGACGAGCAATCAGCCCCAGCATTTT
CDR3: CASSIRTGGTSNQPQHF

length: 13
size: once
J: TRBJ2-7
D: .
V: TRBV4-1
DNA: TGCGCCAGCAGCCAAGTTGAGGGCCGCGAGCAGTACTTC
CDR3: CASSQVEGREQYF

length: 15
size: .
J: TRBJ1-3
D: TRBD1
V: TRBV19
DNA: TGTGCCAGTAGTACGTACAGGGGATCGGGAAACACCATATATTTT
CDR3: CASSTYRGSGNTIYF

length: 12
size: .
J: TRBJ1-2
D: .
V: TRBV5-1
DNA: TGCGCCAGCAGCTTGGAGGGGTATGGCTACACCTTC
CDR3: CASSLEGYGYTF

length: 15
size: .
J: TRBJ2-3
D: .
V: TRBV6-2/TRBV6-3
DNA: TGTGCCAGCAGCCCAGACGGGGTGGAGACAGATACGCAGTATTTT
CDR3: CASSPDGVETDTQYF

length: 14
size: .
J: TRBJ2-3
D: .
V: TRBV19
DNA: TGTGCCAGTAGTTTGGAACAAAGCACAGATACGCAGTATTTT
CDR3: CASSLEQSTDTQYF

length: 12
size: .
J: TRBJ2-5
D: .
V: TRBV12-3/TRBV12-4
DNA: TGTGCCACCACCAGAGGGAAAGAGACCCAGTACTTC
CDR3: CATTRGKETQYF

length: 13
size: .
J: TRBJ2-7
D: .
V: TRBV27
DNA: TGTGCCAGCAGTTTAAGTACATTCTACGAGCAGTACTTC
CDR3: CASSLSTFYEQYF

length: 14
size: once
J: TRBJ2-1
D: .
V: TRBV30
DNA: TGTGCCTGGAATCACGGGACGAACTACAATGAGCAGTTCTTC
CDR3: CAWNHGTNYNEQFF

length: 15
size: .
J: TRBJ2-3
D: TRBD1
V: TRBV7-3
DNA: TGTGCCAGCAGCTTAAGAGGACAGGTCACAGATACGCAGTATTTT
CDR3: CASSLRGQVTDTQYF

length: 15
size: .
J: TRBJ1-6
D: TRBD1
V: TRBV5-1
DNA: TGCGCCAGCAGCTTGTCAGACAGGGTAGGGTCACCCCTCCACTTT
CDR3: CASSLSDRVGSPLHF

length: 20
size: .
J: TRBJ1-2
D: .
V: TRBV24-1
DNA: TGTGCCACCAGTGATTTGTGTGTCGCATTGGGGGCGCGGGGATACTATGGCTACACCTTC
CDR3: CATSDLCVALGARGYYGYTF

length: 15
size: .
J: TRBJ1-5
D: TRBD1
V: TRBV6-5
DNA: TGTGCCAGCAGTTTCGGGACAGGGGCAAATCAGCCCCAGCATTTT
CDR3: CASSFGTGANQPQHF

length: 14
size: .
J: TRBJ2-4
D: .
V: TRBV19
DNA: TGTGCCAGTAGTATAGATAGCAAGGGGCCAAGCGCGTACTTC
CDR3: CASSIDSKGPSAYF

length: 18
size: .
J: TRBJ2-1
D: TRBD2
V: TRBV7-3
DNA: TGTGCCAGCAGCTTAACGGGACTAGCGGGGGCTTCGATGAATGAGCAGTTCTTC
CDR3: CASSLTGLAGASMNEQFF

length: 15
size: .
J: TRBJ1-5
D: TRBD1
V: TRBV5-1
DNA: TGCGCCAGCAGCTGGGGGACAGGCGGCAATCAGCCCCAGCATTTT
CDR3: CASSWGTGGNQPQHF

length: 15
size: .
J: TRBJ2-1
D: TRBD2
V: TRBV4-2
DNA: TGTGCCAGCAGCCAAGATCGGGCGGGGGGCAATGAGCAGTTCTTC
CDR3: CASSQDRAGGNEQFF

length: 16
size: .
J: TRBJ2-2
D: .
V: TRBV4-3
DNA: TGCGCCAGCAGCCAAGATAAAGGGAAATGGACCGGGGAGCTGTTTTTT
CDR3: CASSQDKGKWTGELFF

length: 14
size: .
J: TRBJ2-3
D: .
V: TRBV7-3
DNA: TGTGCCAGCAGCTTCGGCGGTAGCACAGATACGCAGTATTTT
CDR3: CASSFGGSTDTQYF

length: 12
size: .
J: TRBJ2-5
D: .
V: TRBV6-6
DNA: TGTGCCAGCAGTTCAGGGTTGGAGACCCAGTACTTC
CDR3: CASSSGLETQYF

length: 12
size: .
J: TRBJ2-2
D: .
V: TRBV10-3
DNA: TGTGCCATCAGCAGAAGCACCGGGGAGCTGTTTTTT
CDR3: CAISRSTGELFF

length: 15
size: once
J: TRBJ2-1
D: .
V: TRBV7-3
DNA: TGTGCCAGCAGATTAAGGGGGTTAACGTCCGGTGAGCAGTTCTTC
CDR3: CASRLRGLTSGEQFF

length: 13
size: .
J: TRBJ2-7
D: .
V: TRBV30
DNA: TGTGCCTGGAGTGTTGGAGGCTCCTACGAGCAGTACTTC
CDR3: CAWSVGGSYEQYF

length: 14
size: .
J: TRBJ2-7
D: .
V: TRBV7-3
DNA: TGTGCCAGCAGCTCCGGACTGACCCCCTACGAGCAGTACTTC
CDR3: CASSSGLTPYEQYF

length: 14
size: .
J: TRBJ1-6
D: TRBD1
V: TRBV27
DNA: TGTGCCAGCAGTTTCCGGGACAGGGGGTCACCCCTCCACTTT
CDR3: CASSFRDRGSPLHF

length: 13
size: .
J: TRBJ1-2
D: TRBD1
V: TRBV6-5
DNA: TGTGCCAGCAGTCCGGGACAGGGGTTTGGCTACACCTTC
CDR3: CASSPGQGFGYTF

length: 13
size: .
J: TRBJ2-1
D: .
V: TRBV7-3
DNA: TGTGCCAGCAGCTTCGGACTATTCAATGAGCAGTTCTTC
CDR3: CASSFGLFNEQFF

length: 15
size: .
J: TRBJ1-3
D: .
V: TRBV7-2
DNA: TGTGCCAGCAGCCCCGGGACTTCCGCTGGAAACACCATATATTTT
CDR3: CASSPGTSAGNTIYF

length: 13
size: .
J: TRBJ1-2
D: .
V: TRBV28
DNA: TGTGCCAGCAGCTCAACAGGATACTATGGCTACACCTTC
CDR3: CASSSTGYYGYTF

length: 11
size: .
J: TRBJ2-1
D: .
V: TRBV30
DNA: TGTGCCTGGAGAAGGTTCGATGAGCAGTTCTTC
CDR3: CAWRRFDEQFF

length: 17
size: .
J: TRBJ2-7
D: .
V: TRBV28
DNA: TGTGCCAGCAGTTTATTATATGCCGACACCCCGACCTACGAGCAGTACTTC
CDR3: CASSLLYADTPTYEQYF

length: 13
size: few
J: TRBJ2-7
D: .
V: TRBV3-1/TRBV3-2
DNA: TGTGCCAGCAGCCATGGACTCTACTACGAGCAGTACTTC
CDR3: CASSHGLYYEQYF

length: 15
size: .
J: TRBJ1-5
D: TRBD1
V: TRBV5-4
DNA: TGTGCCAGCAGCCGGGGAGGACAGGGCAATCAGCCCCAGCATTTT
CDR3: CASSRGGQGNQPQHF

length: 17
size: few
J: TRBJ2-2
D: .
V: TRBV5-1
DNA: TGCGCCAGCAGGTCCGCCCCGTCAGCGTCGAACACCGGGGAGCTGTTTTTT
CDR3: CASRSAPSASNTGELFF

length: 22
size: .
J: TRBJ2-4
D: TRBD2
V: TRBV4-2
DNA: TGTGCCAGCAGCCAAGTGGGCGGGAGCGGGAGGGCCAGTCTGGGGGCCAAAAACATTCAGTACTTC
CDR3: CASSQVGGSGRASLGAKNIQYF

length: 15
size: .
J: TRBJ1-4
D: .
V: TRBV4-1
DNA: TGCGCCAGCAGCCCTTTTTACGCAACTAATGAAAAACTGTTTTTT
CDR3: CASSPFYATNEKLFF

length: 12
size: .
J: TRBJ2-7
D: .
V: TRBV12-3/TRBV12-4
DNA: TGTGCCAGCAGTTTTGATGTCTACGAGCAGTACTTC
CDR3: CASSFDVYEQYF

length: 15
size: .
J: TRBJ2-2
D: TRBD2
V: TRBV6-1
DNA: TGTGCCACCAGGACCCCCAGCGGGGGGACCGGGGAGCTGTTTTTT
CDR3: CATRTPSGGTGELFF

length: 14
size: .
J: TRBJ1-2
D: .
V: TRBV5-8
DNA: TGTGCCAGCAGCTTAGTGGCCAGCAACTATGGCTACACCTTC
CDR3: CASSLVASNYGYTF

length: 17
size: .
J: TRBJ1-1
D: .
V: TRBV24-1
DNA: TGTGCCACCAGTGATTTTGATTGGGAAACAGGTTTCACTGAAGCTTTCTTT
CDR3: CATSDFDWETGFTEAFF

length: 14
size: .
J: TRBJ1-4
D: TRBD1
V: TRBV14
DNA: TGTGCCAGCAGCCAAGGACAGGGTTGGGAAAAACTGTTTTTT
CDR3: CASSQGQGWEKLFF

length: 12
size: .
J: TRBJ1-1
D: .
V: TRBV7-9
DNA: TGTGCCAGCAGCTTTTCGGGGTTTGAAGCTTTCTTT
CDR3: CASSFSGFEAFF

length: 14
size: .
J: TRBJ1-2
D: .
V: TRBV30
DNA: TGTGCCTGGAGTGTCGTACGGACAGACTATGGCTACACCTTC
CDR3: CAWSVVRTDYGYTF

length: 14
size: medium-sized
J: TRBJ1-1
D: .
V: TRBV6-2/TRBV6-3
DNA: TGTGCCAGCAGTTACAGGGGGGAGAGCACTGAAGCTTTCTTT
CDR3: CASSYRGESTEAFF

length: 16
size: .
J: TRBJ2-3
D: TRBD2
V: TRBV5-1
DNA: TGCGCCAGCAGCTTGGCCTTAGCGGGTGGCACAGATACGCAGTATTTT
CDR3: CASSLALAGGTDTQYF